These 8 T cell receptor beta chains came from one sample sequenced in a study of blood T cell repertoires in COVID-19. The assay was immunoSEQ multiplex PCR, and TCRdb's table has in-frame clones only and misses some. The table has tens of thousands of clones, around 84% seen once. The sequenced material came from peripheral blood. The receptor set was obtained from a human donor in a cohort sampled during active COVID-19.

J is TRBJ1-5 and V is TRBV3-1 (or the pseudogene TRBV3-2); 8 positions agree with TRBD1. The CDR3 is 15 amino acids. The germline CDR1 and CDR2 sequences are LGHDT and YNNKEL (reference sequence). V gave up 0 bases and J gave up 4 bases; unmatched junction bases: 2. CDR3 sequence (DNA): TGTGCCAGCAGCCAAGACGGACAGGGTAATCAGCCCCAGCATTTT. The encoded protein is CASSQDGQGNQPQHF.

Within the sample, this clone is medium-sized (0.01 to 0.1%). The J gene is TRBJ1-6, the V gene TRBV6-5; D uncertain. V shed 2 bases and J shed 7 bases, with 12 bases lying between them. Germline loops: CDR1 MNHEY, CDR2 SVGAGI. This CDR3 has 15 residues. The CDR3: CASSYGVIGNSPLHF. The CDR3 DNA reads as TGTGCCAGCAGTTACGGAGTGATTGGGAATTCACCCCTCCACTTT.

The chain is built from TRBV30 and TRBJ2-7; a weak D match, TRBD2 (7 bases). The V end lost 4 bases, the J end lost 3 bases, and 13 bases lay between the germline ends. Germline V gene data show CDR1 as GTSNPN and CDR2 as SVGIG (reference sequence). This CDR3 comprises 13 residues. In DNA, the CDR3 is TGTGCCTGGACGGTGGGAGGGGGCTACGAGCAGTACTTC. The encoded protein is CAWTVGGGYEQYF. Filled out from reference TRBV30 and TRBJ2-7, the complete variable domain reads SQTIHQWPATLVQPVGSPLSLECTVEGTSNPNLYWYRQAAGRGLQLLFYSVGIGQISSEVPQNLSASRPQDRQFILSSKKLLLSDSGFYLCAWTVGGGYEQYFGPGTRLTVT.

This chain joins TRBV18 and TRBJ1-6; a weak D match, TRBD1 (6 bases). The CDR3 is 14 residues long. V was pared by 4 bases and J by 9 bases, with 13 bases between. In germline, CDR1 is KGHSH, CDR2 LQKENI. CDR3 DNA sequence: TGTGCCAGCTCACGCGGGGGCTCTTTTTCACCCCTCCACTTT. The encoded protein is CASSRGGSFSPLHF.

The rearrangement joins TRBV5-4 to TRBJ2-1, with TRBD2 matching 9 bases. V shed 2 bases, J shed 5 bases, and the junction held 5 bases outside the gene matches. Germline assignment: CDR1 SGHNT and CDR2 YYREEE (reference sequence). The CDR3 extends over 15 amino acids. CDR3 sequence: CASSFEPSGDNEQFF. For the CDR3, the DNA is TGTGCCAGCAGCTTCGAACCTAGCGGGGACAATGAGCAGTTCTTC.

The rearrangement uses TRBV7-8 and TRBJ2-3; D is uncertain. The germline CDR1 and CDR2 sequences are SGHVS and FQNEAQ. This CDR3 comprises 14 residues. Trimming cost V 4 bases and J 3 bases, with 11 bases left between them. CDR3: CASSSGVRTDTQYF. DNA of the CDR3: TGTGCCAGCAGCTCAGGCGTACGGACAGATACGCAGTATTTT.

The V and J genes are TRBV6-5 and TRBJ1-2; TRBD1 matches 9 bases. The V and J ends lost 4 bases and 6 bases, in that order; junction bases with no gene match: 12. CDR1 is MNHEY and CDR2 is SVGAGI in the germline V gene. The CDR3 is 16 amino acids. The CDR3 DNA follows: TGTGCCAGCAGTTCCCCCCGGGACAGGGTACGGGATGGCTACACCTTC. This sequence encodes CASSSPRDRVRDGYTF.

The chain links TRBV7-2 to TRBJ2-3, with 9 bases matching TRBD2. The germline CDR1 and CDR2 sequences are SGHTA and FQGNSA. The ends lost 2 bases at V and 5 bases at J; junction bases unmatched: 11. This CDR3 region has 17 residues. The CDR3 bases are TGTGCCAGCAGCTTAATAGGTGGCGGGGGGGCCGGAGATACGCAGTATTTT. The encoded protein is CASSLIGGGGAGDTQYF. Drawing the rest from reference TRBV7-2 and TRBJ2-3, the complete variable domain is GAGVSQSPSNKVTEKGKDVELRCDPISGHTALYWYRQSLGQGLEFLIYFQGNSAPDKSGLPSDRFSAERTGGSVSTLTIQRTQQEDSAVYLCASSLIGGGGAGDTQYFGPGTRLTVL.